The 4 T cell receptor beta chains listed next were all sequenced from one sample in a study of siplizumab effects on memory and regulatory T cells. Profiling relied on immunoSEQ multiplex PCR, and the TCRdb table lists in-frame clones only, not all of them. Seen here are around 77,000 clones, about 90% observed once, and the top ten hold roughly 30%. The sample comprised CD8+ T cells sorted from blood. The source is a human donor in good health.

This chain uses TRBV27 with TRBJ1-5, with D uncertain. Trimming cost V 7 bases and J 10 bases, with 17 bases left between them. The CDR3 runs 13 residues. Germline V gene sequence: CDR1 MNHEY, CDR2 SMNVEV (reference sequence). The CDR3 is CASKTRSSAPQHF. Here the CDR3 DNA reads TGTGCCAGCAAGACCCGATCGTCGGCCCCCCAGCATTTT.

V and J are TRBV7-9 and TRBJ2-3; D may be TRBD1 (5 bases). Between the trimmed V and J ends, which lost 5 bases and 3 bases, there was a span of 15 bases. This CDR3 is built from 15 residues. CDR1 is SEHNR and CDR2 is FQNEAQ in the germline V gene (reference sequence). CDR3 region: CASSDHQGLTDTQYF. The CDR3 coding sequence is TGTGCCAGCAGCGATCATCAGGGTTTGACAGATACGCAGTATTTT.

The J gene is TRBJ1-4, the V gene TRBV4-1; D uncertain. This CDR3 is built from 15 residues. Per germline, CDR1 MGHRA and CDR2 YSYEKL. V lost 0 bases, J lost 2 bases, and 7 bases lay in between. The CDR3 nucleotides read TGCGCCAGCAGCCAAGAGGCCGGGACTAATGAAAAACTGTTTTTT. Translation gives CASSQEAGTNEKLFF.

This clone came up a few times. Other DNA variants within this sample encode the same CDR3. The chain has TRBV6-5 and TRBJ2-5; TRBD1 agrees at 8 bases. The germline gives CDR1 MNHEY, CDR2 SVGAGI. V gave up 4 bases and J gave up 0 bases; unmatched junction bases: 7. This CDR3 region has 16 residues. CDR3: CASSWGTGEYQETQYF. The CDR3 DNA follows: TGTGCCAGCAGTTGGGGGACAGGCGAGTACCAAGAGACCCAGTACTTC.